This T cell receptor beta chain was recorded in a study of blood T cells in healthy people across ages. V lost 7 bases, J lost 0 bases, and 10 bases lay in between. The germline V gene encodes CDR1 MDHEN and CDR2 SYDVKM. The CDR3 extends over 14 amino acids. Through a sample-barcoded 5' primer and a J-beta primer mix, a second PCR was run for roughly 6 to 11 cycles. Each cDNA molecule carried a tag from a template-switch adaptor that contained 12 random nucleotides. In TCRdb, the 5' RACE reads were re-called with MiXCR into one record per CDR3 protein. The sample holds fewer than 900,000 distinct CDR3 sequences, around 46% seen once. Donors gave roughly 10 milliliters of peripheral blood apiece.

The V gene is TRBV28, the J gene TRBJ1-5; TRBD1 is a possible D gene (6 bases). Sequenced sample: blood. This TCR came from a woman aged 60-75 years in good health. The CDR3: CASTGAYSNQPQHF. Written as DNA, the CDR3 is TGTGCCAGCACAGGGGCCTATAGCAATCAGCCCCAGCATTTT. Full variable domain (rest looked up from reference TRBV28 and TRBJ1-5): DVKVTQSSRYLVKRTGEKVFLECVQDMDHENMFWYRQDPGLGLRLIYFSYDVKMKEKGDIPEGYSVSREKKERFSLILESASTNQTSMYLCASTGAYSNQPQHFGDGTRLSIL.